The entry below describes one T cell receptor beta chain. The antigen remains unidentified. The libraries of TRB cDNA were constructed through 5' RACE using UMI labels. TCRdb reprocessed the 5' RACE reads, with one entry per CDR3 protein and no DNA. The sample is made up of 100,000 to 150,000 distinct CDR3 sequences, and the top ten hold 0.45% to 0.6% of it. This specimen belongs to a study of CXCR3-negative and CXCR3-positive naive CD8 T cells. Study details: Some 150 million TRB reads in total, about 1.5 +/- 0.3 million per library.

Study-wide points: Memory cells showed distinct TRBV-TRBJ patterns, while the two naive subsets matched.

Identification of naive CD8+ T cells rested on CD45RO-CCR7+CD27+CD95- status. Germline CDR1 reads LNHNV; CDR2 reads YYDKDF (reference sequence). The CDR3 is 15 amino acids. The chain has TRBV15 and TRBJ2-1. This TCR was recovered from a human donor in good health. Some clones in this sample may be carry-over from other donors' samples. Sequences were obtained from naive CXCR3- CD8+ T cells from blood. The subset was: CD45RO-CCR7+CD27+CD95- naive CD8+ T cells lacking CXCR3 (TNR3-). Here the CDR3 reads CATSRAYQVLNEQFF.